This entry is about one TCR beta chain. The antigen it recognizes is unknown. Nothing much larger sits one base from this clone, and base qualities are not available. The data are from a study of T cell responses to AZD1222 COVID-19 vaccine (dated by TCRdb to the early 2020s). At the level of the whole study: A total of 233 trial participants underwent TCR sequencing, of whom around 200 received two doses of AZD1222 and 26 received two doses of the MenACWY control vaccine. Trial participants were enrolled by age into subgroups of 18-55, 56-69 and 70-plus years, and approximately 150, 30 and 60 TCR-sequenced participants, respectively, were included in these subgroups. Overall study results and their limits: Reportedly, close to half of the unique spike-specific TCRs recognized epitopes lying outside the regions that are mutated in the B.1.351 and B.1.1.7 variants. Only six AZD1222 recipients were SARS-CoV-2 seropositive at baseline, limiting conclusions about previously exposed vaccinees. No day 14 peak-response samples were available, so repertoires were characterized only after the peak T cell response. Vaccine-associated CD4 TCRs spanned the whole spike protein, with dominant responses in regions 160-218 and 743-854. Most participants were white British and females outnumbered males, and the authors suggested that clonal diversity may have been underestimated. Spike-specific TCR breadth and depth rose significantly after two AZD1222 doses compared with day 0 and with MenACWY recipients. The 56-69-year group was small, and its depth increase did not reach significance, likely because of low power.

The CDR3 regions of human TCRbeta chains were subjected to immunosequencing. The published analysis was carried out like this. TCRs in the repertoires were compared against a reference library of SARS-CoV-2-specific TCRs that had been generated with the MIRA antigen-specificity platform. Breadth was defined as the fraction of unique TCRs that were SARS-CoV-2-associated, and depth was defined as the fraction of total T cells that were SARS-CoV-2-associated. Using the MIRA data, each spike-specific TCR was assigned both to the spike region to which the TCR was reactive and to a CD4 or CD8 class. Log10-transformed breadth and depth values were compared by one-way ANOVA with Sidak's multiple comparisons tests. TCRdb took over this immuneACCESS table, retaining in-frame rearrangements with V and J assigned. Such tables are incomplete; in checked studies, under half of the missing clones stem from an unresolved V gene, and the remainder is unexplained. That table supplies the V and J calls and clone size; D and trimming were determined from the DNA. This sample is represented by about 84,000 clones; over 75% of them were singletons. The ten most abundant clones make up under 11% of the sample.

The intended sense of this specimen's time point label: about 28 days (+/-7) after the second vaccine dose. AZD1222 recipients with second doses at about 4 weeks or about 12 weeks were pooled, because spike-specific TCR depth and breadth did not differ between schedules. Samples from vaccinated people were obtained from the UK trials COV001 and COV002, which included a single-blind randomized controlled phase 2/3 trial of AZD1222 (ChAdOx1 nCoV-19) in healthy adults. Trial participant PBMC samples were collected at day 0 and day 28 after the second dose for TCRbeta chain sequencing. The origin of this receptor is an adult who received the AZD1222 COVID-19 vaccine. The source was peripheral blood, collected 28 days after the second AZD1222 dose.

The CDR3 is CASSLDQGADEQYF. The sequence in DNA is TGTGCCAGCAGCTTAGACCAGGGGGCCGACGAGCAGTACTTC. The chain links TRBV7-8 with TRBJ2-7; 8 middle bases align to TRBD1. CDR1 and CDR2 (SGHVS, FQNEAQ) derive from the germline V gene. The CDR3 has 14 amino acids, counting the end cysteine and phenylalanine. This entry keeps only the CDR3 DNA: 42 bases, framed from base 1. At the junction V is shortened by 1 base and J by 5 bases; bases outside the gene matches: 4.